The T cell receptor (beta chain) described here comes from a study of shared clonotypes between healthy human individuals (TCRdb year 2020). As for the study more broadly: A couple of women and a few men aged 18 to 49 years were included in the cohort. For each donor, CD4 naive and CD4 memory were each given three plates, CD8 naive was given two plates, and CD8 memory was given one plate. To estimate repertoire size and how much clonotype sharing occurs between individuals, the study deeply sequenced the blood TCR repertoires of several healthy adults. To increase sequencing depth and limit assay-specific biases, different laboratories used diverse techniques to prepare libraries and sequence TCR repertoires. Between about 0.94 and 10 billion PBMCs per donor were obtained by leukapheresis. Study-wide conclusions, independent of this receptor: Estimated clonotype richness was generally larger for naive than for memory subsets. Only blood was sampled, and tissue TCR repertoires likely differ from those in blood. Clonotypes shared by all four sorted-subset donors showed higher generation probabilities than non-shared clonotypes. Based on pairwise subsampling, the degree of clonotype sharing among donors was expected to be affected by sequencing depth. The genetic and exposure-history diversity represented was limited by the small number of donors. Approximately 5% of naive CD4, 3% to 3.5% of naive CD8, roughly 2.5% of memory CD4, and roughly 0.4% of memory CD8 clonotypes were shared across four donors. Rarefaction of sorted-subset datasets indicated incomplete sequencing despite the large sequencing depth.

This clone was detected only once. This receptor's antigen is unknown. No base quality information exists; no much larger clone differs at one position. The germline V gene (reference sequence) yields SGHNT for CDR1 and YYREEE for CDR2. The CDR3, cysteine through phenylalanine, is 15 amino acids long. The read is trimmed to its CDR3 DNA, 45 bases read in frame from base 1. V ends up 0 bases short and J 4 bases short, with an unmatched junction base count of 1. The donors were healthy, HIV-negative adults with no recently reported acute infections or vaccinations. Every donor was a Caucasian adult residing in Nashville, Tennessee, USA. Magnetic negative selection was used to enrich CD4+ T cells, after which naive cells were positively selected on CD45RA and the negative fraction became the memory subset. After blood collection by leukapheresis, PBMCs were isolated using Ficoll-Histopaque density gradient centrifugation and then cryopreserved in the vapor phase of liquid nitrogen. Analytical flow cytometry was used to check the purity and quantity of every magnetically sorted T cell population. Each sorted fraction had its genomic DNA isolated and then quantified by UV absorbance on a Nanodrop 2000c.

TCR CDR3 regions were amplified from genomic DNA by multiplex PCR using the deep immunoSEQ assay. Genomic DNA extracted from each cell subset was distributed evenly over all wells of several immunoSEQ 96-well plates, and each plate served as one replicate. For sorted subsets, each replicate PCR was loaded with about 0.2 ug genomic DNA, equivalent to 30,000 to 35,000 T cell genomes. Purified libraries were measured with a Qubit 3.0 fluorometer, size-checked on a Bioanalyzer 2100, and measured again with the KAPA Library Quantification kit. Every immunoSEQ 96-well plate was sequenced on a dedicated single-read 150-cycle Illumina NextSeq 550 flow cell. As for the original processing: Because the immunoSEQ output held only junctional sequences and lacked quality scores, the filtering could not match the filtering applied to full-length reads. To assign V/J genes and CDR3, sequences were annotated using PyIR, a Python wrapper for IgBLAST v1.9, with IMGT germline references. Reads with weak V/J assignments (E-value above 1e-6), missing CDR3, stop codons, out-of-frame junctions, or ambiguous translated residues were removed. V3J clonotypes were defined as sequences sharing an identical inferred V gene, J gene, and CDR3 amino acid sequence. To compute the percentage overlap between repertoires, the number of shared unique clonotypes was divided by the size of the smaller repertoire. Three approaches were used to assess repertoire richness: RTK rarefaction, the Chao1 estimator, and Recon v2.1 estimates of unobserved clonotypes. Generation probabilities were computed with OLGA for all TCRbeta clonotypes obtained by the gDNA method from four donors. This immuneACCESS table, as held by TCRdb, lists in-frame sequences with V and J called but not all clones. Of the missing ones, under half trace to an unresolved V gene in checked studies; the others have no known cause. Clone size and V and J calls were adopted from that table, with D and trimming inferred from the DNA. The sample table holds about 2 million clones, of which over 85% were seen once. The ten biggest clones cover more than 0.1% of the sample.

The chain uses TRBV5-4 and TRBJ2-2; the central 9 bases match TRBD1. This TCR derives from a man younger than 35 in good health. Material: naive CD4+ T cells sorted from blood. The cell subset or site label on this specimen signifies: CD45RA+ positively selected. The DNA reads TGTGCCAGCAGCTTGGGGGACAGGGCCACCGGGGAGCTGTTTTTT. It translates to CASSLGDRATGELFF.